This T cell receptor (beta chain) originates from a study of OX40 agonist ivuxolimab in advanced cancers. Across the whole study: Patients got intravenous ivuxolimab at 0.01 to 10 mg/kg every 2 weeks. Anti-PD-1, anti-PD-L1 or anti-CTLA-4 therapy given earlier was allowed, and around 40% had some. Study outcomes and limitations: At 0.1 to 3.0 mg/kg and by week 6, clonal expansion occurred in CD4+ and CD8+ blood T cells.

Germline-derived CDR1 and CDR2 are SNHLY and FYNNEI. The CDR3 totals 12 residues. Remarks on this clone: Its matching antigen is unknown.

Patients were ruled out by autoimmune disease history or systemic immunosuppression. Clones were sequenced by immunoSEQ multiplex PCR, and TCRdb holds only the in-frame ones, with some missing. The sample has some 30,000 clones; roughly 80% are singletons. Here the sequenced sample was CD4+ or CD8+ T cells sorted from blood, taken in a trial of the OX40 agonist ivuxolimab. The origin of this receptor is an adult with an advanced solid tumor such as melanoma, head and neck, liver or kidney cancer. V usage is TRBV2 and J usage is TRBJ2-5, with D possibly TRBD2 on 5 matching bases. Gene TRBJ2-7 matches the end of the DNA better, so the J call may be wrong. The CDR3 DNA sequence: TGTGCCAGCAGTGACGAGGGAAACGAGCAGTACTTC. It encodes CASSDEGNEQYF.